A selection of T cell receptor beta chains follows, all from one sample in a study of shared clonotypes between healthy human individuals. The table came from immunoSEQ multiplex PCR; TCRdb's copy has only in-frame clones and leaves some out. The data show about 2.1 million clones, about 94% seen once. Sequencing was performed on naive CD8+ T cells from PBMCs. The receptors here all came from a man aged 18 to 29 in good health. Some clones in this sample may be carry-over from other donors' samples. Each CDR3 is given with its conserved first and last residue. D genes are given only for firm matches. Size tells how often a clone was seen (once, few, many) or the class of an expanded clone, and some rows leave it out.

TRBJ2-7 | TRBV6-6 | . | . | TGTGCCAGCAGTCCCCTCTCCTACGAGCAGTACTTC | CASSPLSYEQYF
TRBJ1-2 | TRBV29-1 | . | . | TGCAGCGTCCCCCGTGGAGGGGCTGGGGAGGGCTACACCTTC | CSVPRGGAGEGYTF
TRBJ2-3 | TRBV5-1 | . | . | TGCGCCAGCAGAGTGGGGCAGGGATCCACAGATACGCAGTATTTT | CASRVGQGSTDTQYF
TRBJ2-1 | TRBV19 | . | TRBD2 | TGTGCCAGTAGTATCTTACTAGCGGGGTATAACTACAATGAGCAGTTCTTC | CASSILLAGYNYNEQFF
TRBJ1-1 | TRBV13 | . | . | TGTGCCAGCAGCTCAATTCAACAGGGCAACACTGAAGCTTTCTTT | CASSSIQQGNTEAFF
TRBJ2-7 | TRBV27 | . | . | TGTGCCAGCAGTTTCGCAGCCGCTACCTACGAGCAGTACTTC | CASSFAAATYEQYF
TRBJ2-1 | TRBV29-1 | once | TRBD1 | TGCAGCGTTGATGGACAGGGGCTCCGGGATGAGCAGTTCTTC | CSVDGQGLRDEQFF
TRBJ2-7 | TRBV11-2 | once | . | TGTGCCAGCAGCTTTACCGGGACCCACGAGCAGTACTTC | CASSFTGTHEQYF
TRBJ2-7 | TRBV30 | . | TRBD2 | TGTGCCTGGAGCCCGGGACTAGGGACCTACGAGCAGTACTTC | CAWSPGLGTYEQYF
TRBJ2-4 | TRBV15 | . | . | TGTGCCACCAGCAGAGCTACCGGGGCCAAAAACATTCAGTACTTC | CATSRATGAKNIQYF
TRBJ2-1 | TRBV27 | . | TRBD2 | TGTGCCAGCAGTTTACCCGCGGGCGGGGGAACCTACAATGAGCAGTTCTTC | CASSLPAGGGTYNEQFF
TRBJ2-7 | TRBV6-5 | . | TRBD1 | TGTGCCAGCAGTTACTCGACAGGGGAGGCCGACTACGAGCAGTACTTC | CASSYSTGEADYEQYF
TRBJ2-7 | TRBV5-6 | . | TRBD1 | TGTGCCAGCAGCCTGGGATCAGGGGGCAGCGGGTACGAGCAGTACTTC | CASSLGSGGSGYEQYF
TRBJ2-1 | TRBV6-5 | . | TRBD2 | TGTGCCAGCACCGCGGGGGGGAATGAGCAGTTCTTC | CASTAGGNEQFF
TRBJ2-6 | TRBV9 | . | . | TGTGCCAGCAGCGTAGTTGGGGCTGGGGCCAACGTCCTGACTTTC | CASSVVGAGANVLTF
TRBJ2-7 | TRBV11-2 | . | . | TGTGCCAGCAGCTTGTGGAATCTCGGCGAGCAGTACTTC | CASSLWNLGEQYF
TRBJ2-7 | TRBV5-6 | . | . | TGTGCCAGCAGAGGAGGGGACTCCTACGAGCAGTACTTC | CASRGGDSYEQYF